The source of this T cell receptor (beta chain) is a study of blood T cell repertoires in COVID-19 (TCRdb year 2020). As for the study more broadly: Samples covering the acute and convalescent phases of COVID-19 were provided by collaborators in the United States, Italy and Spain. The material from the prospective study consisted of cDNA or gDNA derived from T cells, B-cell-depleted T cells, or PBMCs. Subjects who had been exposed to COVID-19, were actively infected with it, or had recovered from it provided the deeply sampled blood TCRbeta repertoires that made up the dataset. The repertoires were released in a freely available public database meant as a resource for research on the immune response to SARS-CoV-2. Samples were obtained from the ongoing ImmuneRACE study (first 160 participants) and from about 1,300 subjects provided by 6 global collaborators. A de-identified subject ID, COVID-19 status, age in years and sex were almost always included in the sample metadata. HLA class I and class II types, where available, came from metadata supplied by the sample provider rather than from assay-based typing.

Findings and caveats that apply to the study as a whole: Clinical and demographic metadata were provided uncurated, with the amount varying by source and participant.

TCRbeta CDR3 regions were amplified from genomic DNA by means of the immunoSEQ Assay, a bias-controlled multiplex PCR. The original methods were these. Nucleated cell counts per sample were estimated from amplification of reference gene primers within the assay. To quantify the absolute abundance of each unique TCRbeta CDR3 rearrangement, sequence reads were collapsed and filtered. For each sample, productive Simpson clonality was calculated as the square root of Simpson's diversity index across productive rearrangements. The table comes from immuneACCESS by way of TCRdb, which keeps in-frame sequences with V and J called. Part of the clones is missing from these tables; in studies checked, under half for an unresolved V gene and the rest for unknown reasons. V, J and clone size are those of that table, while D and trimming were read from the DNA. Present in this sample are roughly 190,000 clones, approximately 80% of which were seen just once. The top ten hold roughly 15% of the sample.

With regard to this clone: What this receptor recognizes is not known. The sample holds no much larger clone one base away, and base qualities are not on file.

At one collaborating source in Seattle, patients were enrolled during active infection and were followed longitudinally through the course of disease. Each collaborating institution followed its own protocols to collect whole blood in K2EDTA tubes. Collaborator samples were shipped for TCRbeta analysis as frozen whole blood, isolated PBMCs, or DNA extracted from either sample type. The germline V gene gives CDR1 as SGHDN and CDR2 as FVKESK. V gives up 0 bases and J gives up 4 bases, and the segment between their germline ends measures 10 bases. The CDR3 runs 16 amino acids, cysteine and phenylalanine included. CDR3 DNA only is kept here, 48 bases in frame from base 1.

The sample was peripheral blood. This chain joins TRBV14 to TRBJ2-6, and TRBD1 may be the D gene, going by 6 matching bases. The clonotype comes from a woman in her sixties or seventies with COVID-19, enrolled during active disease. The CDR3 here reads CASSQDPGAGANVLTF. The DNA reads as follows: TGTGCCAGCAGCCAAGATCCAGGGGCAGGGGCCAACGTCCTGACTTTC.